The present TCR beta chain was sequenced within a study of cytomegalovirus exposure and HLA in healthy donors. CDR1 is GTSNPN, CDR2 SVGIG, per germline (reference sequence). This CDR3 contains 10 residues. Trimming pared 5 bases from V and 6 bases from J, leaving 4 bases between. The PCR employed 60 Vbeta primers together with 13 Jbeta primers. The repertoire was sequenced with immunoSEQ multiplex PCR; TCRdb's copy has only in-frame clones and lacks some. This listing includes about 190,000 clones. Sequencing was done on a sample of PBMCs. This chain joins TRBV30 and TRBJ2-2; no clear D. The sequence derives from a man younger than 40 in good health and CMV-seronegative. CDR3 loop: CAWGPGELFF. The CDR3 bases are TGTGCCTGGGGCCCCGGGGAGCTGTTTTTT.